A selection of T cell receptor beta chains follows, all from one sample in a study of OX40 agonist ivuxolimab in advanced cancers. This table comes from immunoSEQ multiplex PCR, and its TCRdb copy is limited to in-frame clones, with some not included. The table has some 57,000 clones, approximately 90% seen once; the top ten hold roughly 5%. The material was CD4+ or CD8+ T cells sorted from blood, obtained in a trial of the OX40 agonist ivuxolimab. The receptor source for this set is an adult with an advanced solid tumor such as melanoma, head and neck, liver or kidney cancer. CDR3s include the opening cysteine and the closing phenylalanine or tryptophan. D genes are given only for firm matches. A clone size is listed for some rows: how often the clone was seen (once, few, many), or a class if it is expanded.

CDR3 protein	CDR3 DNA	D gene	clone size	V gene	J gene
CASSVRSGNTIYF	TGTGCCAGCAGCGTAAGGTCTGGAAACACCATATATTTT	.	.	TRBV9	TRBJ1-3
CASSFFRAGYNEQFF	TGTGCCAGCAGTTTCTTTAGGGCGGGCTACAATGAGCAGTTCTTC	.	.	TRBV27	TRBJ2-1
CASSQDLGADTQYF	TGTGCCAGCAGCCAAGACCTTGGGGCAGATACGCAGTATTTT	.	.	TRBV14	TRBJ2-3
CASSPFRGSWETQYF	TGTGCCAGCAGCCCTTTTAGGGGGAGTTGGGAGACCCAGTACTTC	.	.	TRBV7-2	TRBJ2-5
CASSSGKTSVDEQFF	TGTGCCAGCAGCTCAGGGAAGACTAGCGTCGATGAGCAGTTCTTC	TRBD2	.	TRBV5-4	TRBJ2-1
CASSVQEGVGGQYF	TGTGCCAGCAGCGTACAAGAAGGGGTGGGAGGTCAGTACTTC	.	once	TRBV9	TRBJ2-5
CASRTSGRNTGELFF	TGTGCCAGCCGGACTAGCGGCCGAAACACCGGGGAGCTGTTTTTT	TRBD2	.	TRBV2	TRBJ2-2
CASSWTGDFLLNYGYTF	TGTGCCAGCAGTTGGACAGGGGACTTCCTTTTAAACTATGGCTACACCTTC	TRBD1	once	TRBV28	TRBJ1-2
CASSHLATYEQYF	TGTGCCAGCAGCCATTTAGCAACGTACGAGCAGTACTTC	.	.	TRBV14	TRBJ2-7
CASSRESSYNEQFF	TGTGCCAGCAGTAGGGAGTCCTCCTACAATGAGCAGTTCTTC	.	.	TRBV2	TRBJ2-1
CAANLGTGGDYGYTF	TGTGCCGCTAACCTGGGGACAGGGGGCGACTATGGCTACACCTTC	TRBD1	.	TRBV19	TRBJ1-2
CASRDRVNTGELFF	TGTGCCAGCAGGGACAGGGTGAACACCGGGGAGCTGTTTTTT	TRBD1	few	TRBV2	TRBJ2-2
CASRSSGTGRYEQYF	TGTGCCAGCAGAAGCTCCGGGACAGGGAGGTACGAGCAGTACTTC	TRBD1	.	TRBV28	TRBJ2-7
CASSSSNTGTGSLF	TGTGCCAGCTCTTCAAGCAACACCGGGACAGGGAGTCTCTTC	TRBD1	.	TRBV18	TRBJ2-4
CASSSLATNEKLFF	TGTGCCAGCAGCTCCCTGGCGACTAATGAAAAACTGTTTTTT	.	.	TRBV7-9	TRBJ1-4
CASSLALGVHEQYF	TGTGCCAGCAGCTTGGCTCTGGGTGTGCACGAGCAGTACTTC	.	.	TRBV5-4	TRBJ2-7
CASSSDSNQPQHF	TGTGCCAGCAGTTCGGATAGCAATCAGCCCCAGCATTTT	.	.	TRBV2	TRBJ1-5
CASSLATGRSGRYYEQYF	TGTGCCAGCAGCTTAGCGACGGGGAGGAGCGGGAGGTACTACGAGCAGTACTTC	TRBD2	.	TRBV11-3	TRBJ2-7
CASSLEGTGGPHF	TGCGCCAGCAGCTTGGAAGGGACAGGGGGCCCCCACTTT	TRBD1	.	TRBV5-1	TRBJ1-6
CASSFGLAGSYNEQFF	TGTGCCAGCAGCTTTGGACTAGCGGGTTCTTACAATGAGCAGTTCTTC	TRBD2	.	TRBV9	TRBJ2-1
CASSIMSSGANVLTF	TGTGCCAGCAGTATCATGAGCTCTGGGGCCAACGTCCTGACTTTC	.	.	TRBV27	TRBJ2-6
CASRAWAASDQPQHF	TGTGCGAGTAGGGCCTGGGCCGCATCGGATCAGCCCCAGCATTTT	.	.	TRBV19	TRBJ1-5
CASSPLAGGPGNEQFF	TGTGCCAGCAGCCCCCTAGCGGGAGGGCCGGGCAATGAGCAGTTCTTC	TRBD2	.	TRBV7-3	TRBJ2-1
CASSLLGGSVPGELFF	TGTGCCAGCAGTTTATTGGGCGGGAGCGTACCCGGGGAGCTGTTTTTT	TRBD2	.	TRBV27	TRBJ2-2
CASSLQGAFVYEQYF	TGTGCCAGCAGCCTACAGGGGGCGTTTGTCTACGAGCAGTACTTC	TRBD1	.	TRBV5-5	TRBJ2-7
CASRRQGVGETQYF	TGTGCCAGCAGGAGGCAGGGAGTGGGAGAGACCCAGTACTTC	.	once	TRBV2	TRBJ2-5
CASSGGGRANSYNEQFF	TGTGCCAGCAGCGGGGGCGGGCGGGCCAACTCCTACAATGAGCAGTTCTTC	.	.	TRBV7-2	TRBJ2-1